The text below deals with one T cell receptor beta chain. Its antigen is not identified. The germline CDR1 and CDR2 sequences are MNHEY and SVGAGI. The V gene lost 4 bases and the J gene lost 7 bases, with 16 bases spanning the gap. This CDR3 contains 14 residues. This specimen comes from a study of identical twins. Study findings and constraints: Surplus twin overlap in beta out-of-frame sequences was less pronounced. Insertions were fewer in abundant cord blood beta clonotypes, whereas memory repertoires showed none of this pattern.

Addition of a universal primer site occurred through template switching, and cDNA carried unique molecular identifiers. One entry per CDR3 protein results from TCRdb running MiXCR on the 5' RACE reads. The sample lists 260,000 or so distinct CDR3 sequences, approximately 6.8% occurring once. The same data also contributed to another study, on yellow fever vaccine responses in identical twins.

The specimen sequenced was CD8+ T cells sorted from blood. The chain is built from TRBV6-5 and TRBJ1-1, with D uncertain. The sequence came from a woman between 18 and 29 years old in good health. In DNA, the CDR3 is TGTGCCAGCAGTTCCTCCCCCTTTGTGGGTGAAGCTTTCTTT. Protein sequence: CASSSSPFVGEAFF.